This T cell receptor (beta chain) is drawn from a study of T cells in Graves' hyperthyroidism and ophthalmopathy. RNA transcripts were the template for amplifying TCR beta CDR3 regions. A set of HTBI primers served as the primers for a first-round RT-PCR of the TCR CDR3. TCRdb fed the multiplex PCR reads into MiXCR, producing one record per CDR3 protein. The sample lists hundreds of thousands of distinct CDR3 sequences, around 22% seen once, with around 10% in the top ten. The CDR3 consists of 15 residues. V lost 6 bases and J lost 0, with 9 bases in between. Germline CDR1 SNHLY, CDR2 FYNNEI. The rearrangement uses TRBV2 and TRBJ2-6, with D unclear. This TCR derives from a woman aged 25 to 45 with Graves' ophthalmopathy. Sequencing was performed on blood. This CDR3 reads CASSPDYSGANVLTF. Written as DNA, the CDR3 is TGTGCCAGCAGCCCAGATTACTCTGGGGCCAACGTCCTGACTTTC.